The following is a TCR beta chain sequence with its context. There is no known antigen for this receptor. Base qualities were left out, and no much larger clone turns up one base away. The collaborating institutions used their own protocols to collect whole blood in K2EDTA tubes. For TCRbeta analysis, collaborator samples were shipped as frozen whole blood, as isolated PBMCs, or as DNA extracted from either sample type. This record belongs to a study of blood T cell repertoires in COVID-19 (dated by TCRdb to the early 2020s). About the investigation overall: Samples covering the acute and convalescent phases of COVID-19 were provided by collaborators in the United States, Italy and Spain. The material from the prospective study consisted of cDNA or gDNA derived from T cells, B-cell-depleted T cells, or PBMCs. Subjects who had been exposed to COVID-19, were actively infected with it, or had recovered from it provided the deeply sampled blood TCRbeta repertoires that made up the dataset. The repertoires were released in a freely available public database meant as a resource for research on the immune response to SARS-CoV-2. Samples were obtained from the ongoing ImmuneRACE study (first 160 participants) and from over 1,000 subjects provided by 6 global collaborators. The sample metadata nearly always contained a de-identified subject ID, COVID-19 status, age in years and sex. HLA class I and class II types, where available, came from metadata supplied by the sample provider rather than from assay-based typing.

The immunoSEQ Assay, a bias-controlled multiplex PCR, was used to amplify TCRbeta CDR3 regions from genomic DNA. In the authors' own workflow: Nucleated cell counts per sample were estimated from amplification of reference gene primers within the assay. To quantify the absolute abundance of each unique TCRbeta CDR3 rearrangement, sequence reads were collapsed and filtered. Productive Simpson clonality was computed per sample as the square root of Simpson's diversity index over productive rearrangements. What TCRdb holds here is the immuneACCESS table cut down to in-frame rearrangements. Part of the clones is not present; checked against another copy, under half of the missing clones reflect an unresolved V gene, and the others are unexplained. The V and J calls and clone size come from that table; D and trimming were worked out from the DNA. The sample yields approximately 88,000 clones; more than 75% were counted once. About 14% of the sample comes from the top ten.

On the study overall, not on this receptor specifically: The amount of clinical and demographic metadata varied by source and participant and was provided uncurated.

Taken from cysteine to phenylalanine, the CDR3 has 13 residues. Only the CDR3 DNA is retained, 39 bases long and in frame from the first base. At the junction V is shortened by 4 bases and J by 7 bases; bases outside the gene matches: 5. Via the germline V gene, CDR1 is MNHEY and CDR2 SVGAGI. The receptor's source is a woman aged 70-85 years with acute or convalescent COVID-19. The V and J segments used are TRBV6-5 and TRBJ1-2; 8 bases in the middle match TRBD1. Sequencing was done on a sample of peripheral blood. Here the CDR3 is given as CASSSRQGSGYTF. Read as DNA, the sequence is TGTGCCAGCAGTTCAAGACAGGGGTCTGGCTACACCTTC.